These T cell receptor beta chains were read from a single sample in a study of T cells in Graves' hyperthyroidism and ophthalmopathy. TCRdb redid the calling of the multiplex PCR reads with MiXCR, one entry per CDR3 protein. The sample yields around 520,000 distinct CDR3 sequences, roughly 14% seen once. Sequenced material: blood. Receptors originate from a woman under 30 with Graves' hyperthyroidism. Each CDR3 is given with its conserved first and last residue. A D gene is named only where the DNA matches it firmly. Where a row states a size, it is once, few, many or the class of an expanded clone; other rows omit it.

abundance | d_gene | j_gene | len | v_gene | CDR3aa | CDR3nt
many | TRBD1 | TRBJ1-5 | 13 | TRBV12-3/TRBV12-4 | CASSLTGNQPQHF | TGTGCCAGCAGTTTGACAGGGAATCAGCCCCAGCATTTT
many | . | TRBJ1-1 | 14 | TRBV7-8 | CASSRYRQDTEAFF | TGTGCCAGCAGCCGGTACAGACAGGACACTGAAGCTTTCTTT
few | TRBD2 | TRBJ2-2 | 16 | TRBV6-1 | CASNPSSGRGTGELFF | TGTGCCAGCAACCCATCTAGCGGGAGAGGCACCGGGGAGCTGTTTTTT
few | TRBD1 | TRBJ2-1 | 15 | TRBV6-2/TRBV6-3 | CASSPWPDRVNEQFF | TGTGCCAGCAGTCCCTGGCCTGACAGGGTTAATGAGCAGTTCTTC
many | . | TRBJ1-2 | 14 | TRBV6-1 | CASSRQETTYGYTF | TGTGCCAGCAGCAGACAGGAGACAACGTATGGCTACACCTTC
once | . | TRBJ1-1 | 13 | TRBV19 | CASSKGYGTEAFF | TGTGCCAGTAGTAAGGGGTACGGGACTGAAGCTTTCTTT
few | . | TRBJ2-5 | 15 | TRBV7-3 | CASSRAGGGGETQYF | TGTGCCAGCAGCCGGGCAGGGGGGGGGGGAGAGACCCAGTACTTC
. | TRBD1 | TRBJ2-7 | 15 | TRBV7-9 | CASSSQGARNYEQYF | TGTGCCAGCAGTTCACAGGGGGCGCGGAACTACGAGCAGTACTTC
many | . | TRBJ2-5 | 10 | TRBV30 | CAGGIETQYF | TGTGCCGGGGGGATAGAGACCCAGTACTTC
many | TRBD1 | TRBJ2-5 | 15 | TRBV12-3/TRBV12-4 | CASSLDRGVQETQYF | TGTGCCAGCAGTTTGGACAGGGGAGTCCAAGAGACCCAGTACTTC
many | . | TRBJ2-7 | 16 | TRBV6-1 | CASTLFTGMSSYEQYF | TGTGCCAGCACCCTATTCACAGGGATGAGCTCCTACGAGCAGTACTTC
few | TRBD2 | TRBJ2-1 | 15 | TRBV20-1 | CSAPLAGGIRNEQFF | TGCAGTGCCCCTTTGGCGGGAGGGATCCGCAATGAGCAGTTCTTC
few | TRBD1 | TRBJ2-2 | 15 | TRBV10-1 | CASRGQGSNTGELFF | TGCGCCAGCCGGGGACAGGGTTCGAACACCGGGGAGCTGTTTTTT
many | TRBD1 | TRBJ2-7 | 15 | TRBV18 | CASSPLDRPSYEQYF | TGTGCCAGCTCACCTCTGGACAGGCCCTCCTACGAGCAGTACTTC
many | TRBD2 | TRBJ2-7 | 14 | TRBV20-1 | CSARDGGRAREQYF | TGCAGTGCTAGAGATGGCGGGAGGGCCAGGGAGCAGTACTTC
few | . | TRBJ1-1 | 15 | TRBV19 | CASSVFGGGEAEAFF | TGTGCCAGTAGTGTCTTTGGGGGGGGCGAGGCTGAAGCTTTCTTT
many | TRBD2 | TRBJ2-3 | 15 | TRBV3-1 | CASKASGSVVNTQYF | TGTGCCAGCAAGGCCAGCGGGAGTGTGGTAAATACGCAGTATTTT
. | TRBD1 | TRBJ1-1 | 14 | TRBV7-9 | CASSLEGQIIEAFF | TGTGCCAGCAGCTTAGAGGGACAGATAATTGAAGCTTTCTTT
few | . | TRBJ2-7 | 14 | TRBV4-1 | CASSQATGTYEQYF | TGCGCCAGCAGCCAAGCGACAGGCACCTACGAGCAGTACTTC
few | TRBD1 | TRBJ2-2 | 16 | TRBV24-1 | CATSDPGQGDTGELFF | TGTGCCACCAGTGACCCGGGACAGGGGGACACCGGGGAGCTGTTTTTT
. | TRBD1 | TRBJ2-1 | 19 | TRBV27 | CASSLRDRGSAGGVGEQFF | TGTGCCAGCAGTCTCCGGGACAGGGGGTCGGCGGGGGGCGTAGGTGAGCAGTTCTTC
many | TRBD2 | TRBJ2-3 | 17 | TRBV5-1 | CASSSGLALWDTDTQYF | TGCGCCAGCAGCTCGGGACTAGCATTATGGGACACAGATACGCAGTATTTT
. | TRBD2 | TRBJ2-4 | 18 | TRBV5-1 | CASSLATSGSNTKNIQYF | TGCGCCAGCAGCTTGGCGACTAGCGGGAGCAACACCAAAAACATTCAGTACTTC
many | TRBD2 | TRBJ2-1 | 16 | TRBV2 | CASRERTSGGYNEQFF | TGTGCCAGCAGAGAGCGGACTAGCGGGGGATACAATGAGCAGTTCTTC
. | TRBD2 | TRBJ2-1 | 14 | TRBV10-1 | CASSDRTSSNEQFF | TGCGCCAGCAGTGACCGGACTAGCTCGAATGAGCAGTTCTTC
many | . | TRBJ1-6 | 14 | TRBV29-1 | CSAQQGSGDSPLHF | TGCAGCGCCCAACAGGGAAGTGGGGATTCACCCCTCCACTTT
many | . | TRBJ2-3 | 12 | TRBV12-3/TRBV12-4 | CASSTGPDTQYF | TGTGCCAGCTCTACAGGGCCAGATACGCAGTATTTT
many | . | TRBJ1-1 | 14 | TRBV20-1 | CSASWGNMNTEAFF | TGCAGTGCTAGTTGGGGGAACATGAACACTGAAGCTTTCTTT
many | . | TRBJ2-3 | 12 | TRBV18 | CASSPVGDTQYF | TGTGCCAGCTCACCAGTGGGAGATACGCAGTATTTT
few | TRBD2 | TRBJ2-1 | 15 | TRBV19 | CASKYWGAGAFEQFF | TGTGCCAGCAAGTATTGGGGAGCGGGAGCTTTTGAGCAGTTCTTC
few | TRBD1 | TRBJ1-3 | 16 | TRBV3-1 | CASSQLRGQGGNTIYF | TGTGCCAGCAGCCAACTTAGGGGGCAAGGTGGAAACACCATATATTTT
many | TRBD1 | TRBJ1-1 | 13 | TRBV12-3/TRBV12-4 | CASRSHGTAEAFF | TGTGCCAGCAGATCACACGGGACAGCTGAAGCTTTCTTT
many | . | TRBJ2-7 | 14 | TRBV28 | CASSQAGSSYEQYF | TGTGCCAGCAGTCAGGCTGGAAGCTCCTACGAGCAGTACTTC
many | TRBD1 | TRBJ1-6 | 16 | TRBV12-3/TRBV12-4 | CASSLPIGQGLSPLHF | TGTGCCAGCAGTTTACCGATCGGACAGGGATTATCACCCCTCCACTTT
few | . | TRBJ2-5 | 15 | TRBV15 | CATSPPGSGQETQYF | TGTGCCACCAGCCCCCCAGGTAGTGGCCAAGAGACCCAGTACTTC
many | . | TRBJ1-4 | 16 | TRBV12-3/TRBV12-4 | CASYPGVYRGNEKLFF | TGTGCCAGCTATCCTGGCGTGTACCGAGGAAATGAAAAACTGTTTTTT
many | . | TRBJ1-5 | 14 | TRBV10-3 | CAISGSPDNQPQHF | TGTGCCATCAGTGGATCCCCAGATAATCAGCCCCAGCATTTT
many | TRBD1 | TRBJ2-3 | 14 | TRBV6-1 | CASSEAQGADTQYF | TGTGCCAGCAGTGAAGCCCAGGGGGCAGATACGCAGTATTTT
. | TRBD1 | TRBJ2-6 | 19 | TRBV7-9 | CASPGGVGSVRSGANVLTF | TGTGCCAGTCCAGGGGGAGTTGGCTCCGTCCGCTCTGGGGCCAACGTCCTGACTTTC
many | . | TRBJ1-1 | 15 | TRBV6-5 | CASSYRDTRNTEAFF | TGTGCCAGCAGTTACCGAGACACCCGGAACACTGAAGCTTTCTTT
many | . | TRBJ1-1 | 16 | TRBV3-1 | CASSQGRGGQGTEAFF | TGTGCCAGCAGCCAAGGACGCGGGGGGCAAGGGACTGAAGCTTTCTTT
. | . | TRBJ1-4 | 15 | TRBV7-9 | CASSLNRQINEKLFF | TGTGCCAGCAGCCTTAATCGACAGATTAATGAAAAACTGTTTTTT
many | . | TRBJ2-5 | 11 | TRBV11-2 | CASGLGETQYF | TGTGCCAGCGGGCTGGGGGAGACCCAGTACTTC
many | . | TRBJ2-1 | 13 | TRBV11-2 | CASSLVRAHEQFF | TGTGCCAGCAGCTTAGTCAGGGCCCATGAGCAGTTCTTC
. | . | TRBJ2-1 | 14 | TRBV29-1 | CSVEDRGGYNEQFF | TGCAGCGTTGAAGACAGGGGGGGATACAATGAGCAGTTCTTC